This is a list of T cell receptor beta chains from one sample in a study of T cell changes during pregnancy in multiple sclerosis. Sequencing used immunoSEQ multiplex PCR; TCRdb keeps in-frame clones, though not all of them. Here the sample spans some 40,000 clones, about 90% being singletons. Source: CD4+ T cells from peripheral blood mononuclear cells, taken in the third trimester of pregnancy. These receptors were taken from a female donor in good health, enrolled as a control in a pregnancy study. The CDR3 runs from the conserved cysteine through the conserved F or W. Fields, in order: V gene, clone size, D gene, J gene, CDR3 DNA, CDR3 protein. A D gene is named only where the DNA matches it firmly. The size entry is marked missing in some rows and otherwise reads once, few, many or a size class.

TRBV18	-	-	TRBJ2-1	TGTGCCAGCTCACCGGGCCAGTCCAACAATGAGCAGTTCTTC	CASSPGQSNNEQFF
TRBV11-2	-	-	TRBJ2-2	TGTGCCAGCAGCGCTAACGCGAACACCGGGGAGCTGTTTTTT	CASSANANTGELFF
TRBV6-1	-	TRBD1	TRBJ1-5	TGTGCCAGTCAGACAGGGGTCAATCAGCCCCAGCATTTT	CASQTGVNQPQHF
TRBV7-9	-	-	TRBJ2-3	TGTGCCAGCAGCTTAAGGCGGGGAGAAGATACGCAGTATTTT	CASSLRRGEDTQYF
TRBV30	-	-	TRBJ2-5	TGTGCCTGGACCGCCCGTCGCGAAGAGACCCAGTACTTC	CAWTARREETQYF
TRBV5-4	-	TRBD2	TRBJ2-2	TGTGCCAGCAGCCAGGGACTAGCGGTGAACACCGGGGAGCTGTTTTTT	CASSQGLAVNTGELFF
TRBV4-3	-	TRBD2	TRBJ2-5	TGCGCCAGCAGCCAATATAGGGACAGACTAGCGGGAGGGCCGGAAGAGACCCAGTACTTC	CASSQYRDRLAGGPEETQYF
TRBV28	-	TRBD2	TRBJ2-7	TGTGCCAGCAGTTTGGGACTAGCGGGACTCTACGAGCAGTACTTC	CASSLGLAGLYEQYF
TRBV19	-	-	TRBJ2-5	TGTGCCAGTAGTATTACCGGGGGGCCCGACCAAGAGACCCAGTACTTC	CASSITGGPDQETQYF
TRBV7-2	-	-	TRBJ2-7	TGTGCCAGCAGCCCACAGGTCTCCTACGAGCAGTACTTC	CASSPQVSYEQYF
TRBV19	-	TRBD1	TRBJ2-7	TGTGCCAGTAGAGACTTTGACAGGGACGAGCAGTACTTC	CASRDFDRDEQYF
TRBV18	-	TRBD1	TRBJ1-3	TGTGCCAGCTCACCACCGACAGGGGGCGTTGGAAACACCATATATTTT	CASSPPTGGVGNTIYF
TRBV11-3	-	-	TRBJ2-3	TGTGCCAGCAGCTTGGACGGGGAAGATACGCAGTATTTT	CASSLDGEDTQYF
TRBV14	-	TRBD2	TRBJ2-1	TGTGCCAGCAGCCAAGATCGGGCGGGAGCGGTCTACAATGAGCAGTTCTTC	CASSQDRAGAVYNEQFF
TRBV27	-	TRBD2	TRBJ2-3	TGTGCCAGCAGTTTAGAGCGGGGCCGCACAGATACGCAGTATTTT	CASSLERGRTDTQYF
TRBV6-5	-	TRBD1	TRBJ1-1	TGTGCCAGCAGTTACGGACAGGCCGTGGGCACTGAAGCTTTCTTT	CASSYGQAVGTEAFF
TRBV18	-	TRBD1	TRBJ1-2	TGTGCCAGCTCACTCACCTCGGACAGGGGCTATGGCTACACCTTC	CASSLTSDRGYGYTF
TRBV14	-	TRBD1	TRBJ2-5	TGTGCCAGCAGCCATGGAGGGACAGGCTTCCAAGAGACCCAGTACTTC	CASSHGGTGFQETQYF
TRBV7-9	once	-	TRBJ1-2	TGTGCCAGCAGCTTAAGAGAAAACTATGGCTACACCTTC	CASSLRENYGYTF
TRBV7-2	-	-	TRBJ2-3	TGTGCCAGCAGCACTGTTAATTCAGATACGCAGTATTTT	CASSTVNSDTQYF
TRBV4-3	-	TRBD2	TRBJ2-2	TGCGCCAGCAGCCTAAGCGGGAGGGGAGGAACCGGGGAGCTGTTTTTT	CASSLSGRGGTGELFF
TRBV10-3	-	-	TRBJ2-7	TGTGCCATCAGTGAGTCAAGTGGCAGTATGGACTTTTACGAGCAGTACTTC	CAISESSGSMDFYEQYF
TRBV11-2	-	TRBD2	TRBJ2-3	TGTGCCAGCAGCTTAGGGGCTAGCGGTAACACAGATACGCAGTATTTT	CASSLGASGNTDTQYF
TRBV18	-	-	TRBJ1-5	TGTGCCAGCTCACCGTCCTTCGATCAGCCCCAGCATTTT	CASSPSFDQPQHF
TRBV7-2	-	-	TRBJ1-5	TGTGCCAGCAGCTTACAAAAAAATCAGCCCCAGCATTTT	CASSLQKNQPQHF
TRBV6-5	-	-	TRBJ1-1	TGTGCCAGCAGGAGAGCGGACGGCCCTGAAGCTTTCTTT	CASRRADGPEAFF
TRBV29-1	-	TRBD2	TRBJ2-7	TGCAGCGTTGCCGGGCTAGCGGGGGCCTACGAGCAGTACTTC	CSVAGLAGAYEQYF